This T cell receptor (beta chain) derives from a study of Graves' ophthalmopathy and Graves' hyperthyroidism. Trimming cost V 3 bases and J 7 bases, with 13 bases left between them. CDR1 and CDR2 (germline): SNHLY, FYNNEI. The CDR3 is 14 amino acids. This clonotype was counted a few times. As the template, RNA transcripts were used to amplify TCR beta CDR3 regions. RT-PCR in the first round used HTBI primers; a second-round multiplex PCR followed. Each CDR3 protein is one row after TCRdb ran MiXCR on the multiplex PCR reads. The sample has 200,000 to 300,000 distinct CDR3 sequences, around 42% seen once.

The sample was peripheral blood. This TCR derives from an adult man with Graves' ophthalmopathy. V gene TRBV2 combines with J gene TRBJ1-5; D remains unclear. CDR3 sequence (DNA): TGTGCCAGCAGTGATTTTCGGTCTGGGCAGCCCCAGCATTTT. This sequence encodes CASSDFRSGQPQHF.